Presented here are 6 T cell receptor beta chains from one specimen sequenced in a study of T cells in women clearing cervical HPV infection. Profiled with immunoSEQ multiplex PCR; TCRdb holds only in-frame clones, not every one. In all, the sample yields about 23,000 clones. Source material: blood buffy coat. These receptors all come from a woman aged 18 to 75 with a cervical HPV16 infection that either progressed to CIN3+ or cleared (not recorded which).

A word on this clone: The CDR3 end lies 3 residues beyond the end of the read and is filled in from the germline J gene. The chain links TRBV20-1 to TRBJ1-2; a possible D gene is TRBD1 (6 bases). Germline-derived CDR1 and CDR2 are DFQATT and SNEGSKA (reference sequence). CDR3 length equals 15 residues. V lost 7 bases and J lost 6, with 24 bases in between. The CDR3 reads CSVNSLPRGGDGYTF. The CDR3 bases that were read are TGCAGTGTCAACTCCTTGCCCAGGGGAGGGGATGGC.

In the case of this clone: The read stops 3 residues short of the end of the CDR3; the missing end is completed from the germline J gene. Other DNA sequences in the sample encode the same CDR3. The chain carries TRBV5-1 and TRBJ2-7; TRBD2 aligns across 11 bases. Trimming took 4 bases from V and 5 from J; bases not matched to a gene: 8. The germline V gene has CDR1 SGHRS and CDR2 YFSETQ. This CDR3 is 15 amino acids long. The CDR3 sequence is CASSPGTSGSHEQYF. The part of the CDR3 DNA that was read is TGCGCCAGCAGCCCCGGGACTAGCGGTAGCCACGAG.

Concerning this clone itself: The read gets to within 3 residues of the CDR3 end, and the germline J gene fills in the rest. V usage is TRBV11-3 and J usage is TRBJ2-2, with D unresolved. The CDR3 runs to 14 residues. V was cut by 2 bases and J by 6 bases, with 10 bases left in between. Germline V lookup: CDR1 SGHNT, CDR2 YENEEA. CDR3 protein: CASSLLGPSGELFF. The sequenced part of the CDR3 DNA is TGTGCCAGCAGCTTATTAGGGCCCTCCGGGGAG.

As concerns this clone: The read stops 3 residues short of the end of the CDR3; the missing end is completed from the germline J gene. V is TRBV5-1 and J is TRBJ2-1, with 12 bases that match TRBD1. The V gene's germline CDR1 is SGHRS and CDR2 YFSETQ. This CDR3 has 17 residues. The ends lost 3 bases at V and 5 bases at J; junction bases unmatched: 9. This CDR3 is CASSWTGTGGGNNEQFF. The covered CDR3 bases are TGCGCCAGCAGCTGGACCGGGACAGGGGGCGGGAACAATGAG.

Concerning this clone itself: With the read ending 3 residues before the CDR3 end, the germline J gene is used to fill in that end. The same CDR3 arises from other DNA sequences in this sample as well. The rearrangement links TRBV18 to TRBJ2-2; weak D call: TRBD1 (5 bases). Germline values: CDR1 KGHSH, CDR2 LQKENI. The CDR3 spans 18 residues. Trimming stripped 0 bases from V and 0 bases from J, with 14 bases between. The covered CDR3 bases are TGTGCCAGCTCACCACCGGGAAGCAGGACATCGAACACCGGGGAG. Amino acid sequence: CASSPPGSRTSNTGE. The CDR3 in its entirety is CASSPPGSRTSNTGELFF.

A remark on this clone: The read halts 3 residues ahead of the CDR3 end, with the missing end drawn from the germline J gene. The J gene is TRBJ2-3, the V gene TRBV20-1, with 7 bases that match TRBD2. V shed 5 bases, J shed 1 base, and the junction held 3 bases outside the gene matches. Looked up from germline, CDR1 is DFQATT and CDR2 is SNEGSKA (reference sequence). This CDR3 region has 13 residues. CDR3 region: CSAAAGGTDTQYF. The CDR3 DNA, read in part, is TGCAGTGCTGCTGCGGGGGGCACAGATACG.